What follows describes a single T cell receptor (beta chain). Its antigen remains undetermined. It has no much larger one-base neighbor in the sample; base qualities were not kept. The source of the sample is a study of identifying expanded T cells in peripheral blood (dated by TCRdb to between 2017 and 2020). In the study overall: Four technical replicates, made by sequencing separate aliquots from the same pool of genomic DNA, were compared pairwise. Overall study results and their limits: The binomial model flagged approximately 1.2 differentially abundant clones between technical replicates, compared with about 16 over about 2 weeks and 19 to 20 over approximately four weeks. Across all healthy-donor time intervals, the beta-binomial model significantly lowered both the number of clones called differentially abundant and the false-positive rate. The authors expected that biological variance in healthy repertoires might rise further over much longer intervals, such as months to years. Across all healthy donors, variance in clone template counts between two-week samples was found to increase significantly with total template count.

CDR3 length: 15 amino acids, cysteine to phenylalanine. Here the CDR3 DNA is all that survives: 45 bases in frame from base 1. V is trimmed back by 9 bases and J by 1 base, and the junction contains 7 bases that no gene match accounts for. CDR1 and CDR2 are drawn from the germline V gene (reference sequence): LNHDA, SQIVND. The immunoSEQ Assay, which uses bias-controlled multiplex PCR amplification of genomic DNA, was used to profile TCRbeta CDR3 regions. The original methods were these. To quantify the absolute abundance of each unique TCRbeta CDR3 region, the sequences were collapsed and filtered. Differential abundance was tested with two models: a binomial (Fisher-equivalent) model and a beta-binomial model that adds time-dependent variance fitted from healthy donors. Clones with fewer than 5 combined templates were removed, and a clone was called differentially abundant if the clone's Benjamini-Hochberg FDR was below 0.01. The form v = (b*log(k)+a)^2 was used to model beta-binomial variance as a function of total template count across the two samples. Entries here come from immuneACCESS through TCRdb and include only in-frame sequences with V and J called. Some clones fail to appear in such tables; in the studies checked, an unresolved V gene covers under half of the shortfall, and the cause of the remainder is unknown. That table is the source of V, J and clone size, and D and trimming were worked out from the DNA. This sample comprises approximately 79,000 clones, roughly 88% of them detected only once. The top ten hold more than 2.5% of the sample.

No immune events, such as infections, were documented for the healthy donors during the collection period. Blood repertoires from healthy donors were used as a training cohort for calibrating time-dependent variance in a beta-binomial model of differential abundance of T-cell clones. There were some ten healthy donors in the training cohort, of whom 3 were female and 7 were male. On average the donors were approximately 43 years old, and their ages spanned roughly 29 to 70 years. Whole blood, obtained from a commercial supplier, was collected from each healthy donor at three time points spaced two weeks apart. For immunosequencing, genomic DNA was extracted from unsorted whole blood.

The sequencing input was blood. This sequence uses TRBV19 and TRBJ1-5; 9 central bases correspond to TRBD1. This TCR derives from a person between 18 and 70 years old in good health. The nucleotide sequence is given as TGTGCCAGCTTAACAGGGGGCGGCAGCAATCAGCCCCAGCATTTT. This yields the protein CASLTGGGSNQPQHF.